These 18 T cell receptor beta chains were sequenced from one sample in a study of Graves' ophthalmopathy and Graves' hyperthyroidism. The study amplified TCR beta CDR3 regions using RNA transcripts. An opening RT-PCR round employed HTBI primers and preceded a second-round multiplex PCR. Each CDR3 protein gets one entry after TCRdb re-called the multiplex PCR reads with MiXCR. The data show fewer than 350,000 distinct CDR3 sequences, with 15% to 20% seen just once and over 9% held by the top ten. What was sequenced was peripheral blood. All receptors derive from an adult man with Graves' ophthalmopathy.

V is TRBV30 and J is TRBJ2-2; D uncertain. Looked up from germline, CDR1 is GTSNPN and CDR2 is SVGIG (reference sequence). V shed 4 bases and J shed 1 base, with 19 bases lying between them. CDR3 length: 17 amino acids. The CDR3: CAWTLTIFSRNTGELFF. CDR3 DNA: TGTGCCTGGACACTCACGATTTTTTCCCGGAACACCGGGGAGCTGTTTTTT.

This clonotype has a handful of counts. The J gene is TRBJ2-2, the V gene TRBV30; 7 nucleotides align to TRBD2. Trimming removed 8 bases from V and 7 bases from J; junction bases left unmatched: 7. The germline gives CDR1 GTSNPN, CDR2 SVGIG (reference sequence). The CDR3 loop spans 12 amino acids. CDR3 sequence: CAGRGSGGELFF. DNA of the CDR3: TGTGCCGGGCGGGGGAGTGGCGGGGAGCTGTTTTTT.

This clonotype was detected many times. The chain combines TRBV19 with TRBJ2-5; D uncertain. The CDR3 sequence is 14 residues long. Germline lookup yields CDR1 LNHDA and CDR2 SQIVND (reference sequence). V was shortened by 5 bases and J by 0 bases, with 10 bases between the two germline ends. For the CDR3, the DNA is TGTGCCAGTAGTCGCCAGACGTACCAAGAGACCCAGTACTTC. This gives the protein CASSRQTYQETQYF. The full variable domain, in which reference TRBV19 and TRBJ2-5 provide the parts outside the CDR3, is DGGITQSPKYLFRKEGQNVTLSCEQNLNHDAMYWYRQDPGQGLRLIYYSQIVNDFQKGDIAEGYSVSREKKESFPLTVTSAQKNPTAFYLCASSRQTYQETQYFGPGTRLLVL.

The chain uses TRBV7-3 and TRBJ1-1; the D gene is possibly TRBD1 (5 bases). The V and J ends lost 3 bases and 6 bases respectively, with 14 bases between them. CDR1 is SGHTA and CDR2 is FQGTGA in the germline V gene. The CDR3 totals 14 residues. CDR3 bases: TGTGCCAGCAGCTTTGGGGGGAGAACAGCTGAAGCTTTCTTT. Translated, it gives CASSFGGRTAEAFF.

This clonotype was detected ten times or more. V usage is TRBV28 and J usage is TRBJ2-7; D call uncertain. With 2 bases removed from V and 6 bases from J, the gap between germline ends came to 11 bases. Per the germline V gene, CDR1 is MDHEN and CDR2 is SYDVKM. The CDR3 totals 13 residues. Written as DNA, the CDR3 is TGTGCCAGCAGTTTAGCCCGGTTTGTCGAGCAGTACTTC. Amino acid sequence: CASSLARFVEQYF.

V usage is TRBV15 and J usage is TRBJ1-2; 10 nucleotides line up with TRBD1. The CDR3 sequence is 16 residues long. The germline V gene encodes CDR1 LNHNV and CDR2 YYDKDF (reference sequence). The V and J ends lost 5 bases and 3 bases, in that order; junction bases with no gene match: 9. CDR3 residues: CATSPAGTGVDYGYTF. The CDR3 DNA reads TGTGCCACCAGCCCAGCCGGGACAGGGGTCGACTATGGCTACACCTTC.

This clonotype was seen ten or more times. The chain recombines TRBV7-3 with TRBJ1-2; TRBD1 matches at 8 bases. V gave up 0 bases and J gave up 3 bases; unmatched junction bases: 6. CDR3 length: 16 amino acids. In germline, CDR1 is SGHTA, CDR2 FQGTGA. The CDR3 nucleotides are TGTGCCAGCAGCTTAACGAGTAAACAGGGGGACTATGGCTACACCTTC. It yields the protein CASSLTSKQGDYGYTF. Full variable domain (rest looked up from reference TRBV7-3 and TRBJ1-2): GAGVSQTPSNKVTEKGKYVELRCDPISGHTALYWYRQSLGQGPEFLIYFQGTGAADDSGLPNDRFFAVRPEGSVSTLKIQRTERGDSAVYLCASSLTSKQGDYGYTFGSGTRLTVV.

This clonotype was recorded many times. The chain links TRBV28 to TRBJ2-7; D unclear. CDR3 length equals 12 residues. V lost 7 bases, J lost 3 bases, and 10 bases lay in between. Germline CDR1 MDHEN, CDR2 SYDVKM. The DNA for the CDR3 is TGTGCCAGCATGGCCTCCTTCTACGAGCAGTACTTC. Translating gives CASMASFYEQYF.

V and J are TRBV6-1 and TRBJ2-5; TRBD1 is a possible D gene (5 bases). The CDR3 runs 14 residues. Germline V lookup: CDR1 MNHNS, CDR2 SASEGT. The ends were cut back, 6 bases at V and 3 bases at J, with 14 bases in the middle. The chain's CDR3 is CASSRQHTEETQYF. The CDR3, as DNA: TGTGCCAGCAGCAGACAGCACACCGAAGAGACCCAGTACTTC.

In regard to this clonotype: The germline gene is not matched at one end of the junction; a read error may be the cause. The chain couples TRBV11-2 to TRBJ2-2; possibly TRBD1 or TRBD2 for D (5 bases each). The CDR3 extends over 18 amino acids. The germline V gene has CDR1 SGHAT and CDR2 FQNNGV. The CDR3 loop is CASSLYRLRGGHTGELYF. CDR3 bases: TGTGCCAGCAGCTTGTACCGCCTCCGGGGCGGACACACCGGGGAGCTGTATTTT.

This clonotype was detected ten times or more. The chain combines TRBV6-5 with TRBJ1-1; D remains ambiguous. V was cut by 4 bases and J by 1 base, with 10 bases left in between. The CDR3 covers 14 residues. CDR1 is MNHEY and CDR2 is SVGAGI in the germline V gene. CDR3 residues: CASSSHPQNTEAFF. CDR3 DNA sequence: TGTGCCAGCAGTTCCCATCCACAGAACACTGAAGCTTTCTTT.

The sample holds many counts of this clonotype. The gene calls are TRBV19 and TRBJ2-5; 10 nucleotides align to TRBD2. The CDR3 spans 13 residues. The V gene's germline CDR1 is LNHDA and CDR2 SQIVND (reference sequence). The V gene end was trimmed by 6 bases and the J gene end by 2 bases; junction bases not matched to a gene: 0. CDR3 region: CASRGLAQETQYF. The CDR3 bases are TGTGCCAGTAGGGGACTAGCGCAAGAGACCCAGTACTTC.

This clonotype was picked up many times. This chain uses TRBV12-3 or TRBV12-4 with TRBJ1-2; unclear D gene. Trimming removed 8 bases from V and 4 bases from J, with 14 bases in between. This CDR3 is built from 13 residues. In DNA form, the CDR3 reads TGTGCCAGCTCAGCAGCGACCCTCTATGGCTACACCTTC. This translates into CASSAATLYGYTF.

This clonotype was seen at least ten times. The J gene is TRBJ2-5, the V gene TRBV7-3, with D perhaps TRBD2 (6 bases). The CDR3 contains 14 residues. V shed 5 bases and J shed 2 bases, with 12 bases lying between them. CDR1 and CDR2 from the germline V gene are SGHTA and FQGTGA. The CDR3 region is CASSPNGGQETQYF. The DNA for the CDR3 is TGTGCCAGCAGCCCGAACGGGGGTCAAGAGACCCAGTACTTC.

The CDR3 DNA reads TGTGCCAGCAGTCCCCGGATAGGACTAGCGGGAGTAGAGACCCAGTACTTC. Amino acid sequence: CASSPRIGLAGVETQYF. The chain couples TRBV27 to TRBJ2-5, with 13 bases matching TRBD2. The junction had 10 bases not matched to a gene; V was cut back by 5 bases and J by 4 bases. CDR1 and CDR2 (germline): MNHEY, SMNVEV (reference sequence). The CDR3 is 17 residues long.

A remark on this clonotype: A clone one base away is much larger, so this may be a read error. This rearrangement joins TRBV19 to TRBJ1-2, with D uncertain. The germline V gene encodes CDR1 LNHDA and CDR2 SQIVND (reference sequence). This CDR3 spans 15 amino acids. The CDR3 bases are TGTGTCAGTAGTATAGATTCAGGCGGCGCCTATGGCTACACCTTC. Its translation: CVSSIDSGGAYGYTF.

The sample holds many counts of this clonotype. V is TRBV6-2 or TRBV6-3 and J is TRBJ2-7; perhaps TRBD1 as D (6 bases). The germline V gene has CDR1 MNHEY and CDR2 SVGEGT. Trimming stripped 9 bases from V and 3 bases from J, with 9 bases between. This CDR3 has 11 residues. The CDR3 loop reads CASKTGYEQYF. The CDR3 DNA reads TGTGCCAGTAAGACAGGCTACGAGCAGTACTTC.

In its sample, this clonotype was seen many times. V is TRBV20-1 and J is TRBJ2-7; 8 bases map to TRBD1. Trimming cost V 2 bases and J 0 bases; bases outside gene matches: 9. The CDR3 consists of 16 residues. Per germline, CDR1 DFQATT and CDR2 SNEGSKA (reference sequence). CDR3 DNA: TGCAGTGCTAGACTAATCAGGACAGGGTTCTCCTACGAGCAGTACTTC. Translating it yields CSARLIRTGFSYEQYF.